The 30 T cell receptor beta chains reported below all come from one sample, sequenced in a study of T cell repertoires in cytomegalovirus infection. TCRdb called the reads again in MiXCR, with one record for every CDR3 protein. The table has about 190,000 distinct CDR3 sequences, about 28% seen once. Sequenced material: PBMCs. The source is a human donor in good health (CMV status not recorded). Some clones in this sample may be carry-over from other donors' samples.

The chain links TRBV14 to TRBJ2-7; unclear D gene. Germline values: CDR1 SGHDN, CDR2 FVKESK. Trimming cost V 4 bases and J 6 bases, with 13 bases left between them. CDR3 length: 13 residues. Here the CDR3 reads CASSLTFMGEQYF. CDR3 nucleotides: TGTGCCAGCAGCCTCACATTCATGGGCGAGCAGTACTTC.

This clonotype was seen more than once but under ten times. The V gene is TRBV7-8, the J gene TRBJ1-3, with TRBD1 matching over 8 bases. The trim removed 5 bases at V and 6 bases at J, leaving 9 bases unmatched. The germline V gene encodes CDR1 SGHVS and CDR2 FQNEAQ. CDR3 length: 15 residues. DNA of the CDR3: TGTGCCAGCAGCCCCCGGACAGGGACGATAAACACCATATATTTT. This sequence encodes CASSPRTGTINTIYF.

This clonotype was recorded at least ten times. The chain couples TRBV7-9 to TRBJ1-2; D not certain. V lost 2 bases, J lost 7 bases, and 8 bases lay in between. The germline V gene encodes CDR1 SEHNR and CDR2 FQNEAQ (reference sequence). The CDR3 length is 12 residues. CDR3 residues: CASSLTEVGYTF. CDR3 nucleotides: TGTGCCAGCAGCTTAACAGAGGTTGGCTACACCTTC.

This clonotype was seen only a few times. The CDR3 coding sequence is TGTGCCAGCAGTTTAGGGGTAGCCTACGAGCAGTACTTC. Translated: CASSLGVAYEQYF. The V and J genes are TRBV2 and TRBJ2-7; perhaps TRBD1 as D (5 bases). This CDR3 spans 13 amino acids. V lost 5 bases to trimming and J lost 2 bases, with 10 bases between them. Germline CDR1 and CDR2: SNHLY and FYNNEI.

The chain has TRBV7-3 and TRBJ1-2; TRBD1 matches at 7 bases. This CDR3 contains 14 residues. Trimming at V came to 5 bases and at J to 8 bases, leaving 11 bases not matched to a gene. Germline V lookup: CDR1 SGHTA, CDR2 FQGTGA. This chain's CDR3 is CASSPTGQKRGYTF. For the CDR3, the DNA is TGTGCCAGCAGCCCAACGGGACAGAAGAGGGGCTACACCTTC.

In this sample, this clonotype turned up a few times. The chain has TRBV6-2 or TRBV6-3 and TRBJ1-1; tentatively, D is TRBD1 (5 bases). V lost 5 bases, J lost 5 bases, and 12 bases lay in between. The CDR3 runs to 13 residues. Germline values: CDR1 MNHEY, CDR2 SVGEGT. CDR3 loop: CASSPMGGTEAFF. CDR3 DNA sequence: TGTGCCAGCAGTCCCATGGGGGGGACTGAAGCTTTCTTT.

This clonotype came up a few times. A junction boundary mismatches the germline segment, possibly from a read error. The chain has TRBV7-9 and TRBJ1-1; D unresolved. The CDR3 has 10 residues. From germline, CDR1 is SEHNR and CDR2 FQNEAQ (reference sequence). The DNA of the CDR3 is TGTGCCAGCAGCTTATTGGTCCTTAGCTTT. Protein sequence: CASSLLVLSF.

This rearrangement joins TRBV20-1 to TRBJ2-3; D might be TRBD2 (5 bases). The CDR3 consists of 16 residues. Germline V gene sequence: CDR1 DFQATT, CDR2 SNEGSKA (reference sequence). V lost 5 bases to trimming and J lost 2 bases, with 20 bases between them. CDR3 coding DNA: TGCAGTGCTCCTTCCCAGCACGGGGTAAACACAGATACGCAGTATTTT. Protein product: CSAPSQHGVNTDTQYF.

The chain is built from TRBV12-3 or TRBV12-4 and TRBJ1-2; the D is unclear. V was cut by 3 bases and J by 3 bases, with 11 bases left in between. The CDR3 is 14 residues long. The CDR3 nucleotides are TGTGCCAGCAGTTTCGACCCACGCGACTATGGCTACACCTTC. Protein sequence: CASSFDPRDYGYTF.

The chain combines TRBV12-3 or TRBV12-4 with TRBJ1-5; unclear D gene. Trimming cost V 2 bases and J 6 bases, with 5 bases left between them. The CDR3 consists of 12 residues. This CDR3 reads CASSLPLQPQHF. CDR3 nucleotide sequence: TGTGCCAGCAGTTTACCCCTTCAGCCCCAGCATTTT.

The chain employs TRBV5-4 and TRBJ1-1; D perhaps matches TRBD1 (5 bases). This CDR3 comprises 15 residues. The V end lost 1 base, the J end lost 8 bases, and 18 bases lay between the germline ends. CDR1 and CDR2 (germline): SGHNT, YYREEE (reference sequence). The CDR3 loop is CASSLTGRGQGEAFF. In nucleotides, the CDR3 is TGTGCCAGCAGCTTGACCGGACGAGGTCAGGGAGAAGCTTTCTTT.

This clonotype has only a few counts. The genes are TRBV10-3 and TRBJ2-7, with D perhaps matching TRBD1 (6 bases). CDR1 and CDR2 (germline): ENHRY, SYGVKD. V lost 10 bases and J lost 5, with 21 bases in between. The CDR3 length is 14 residues. The CDR3, as DNA: TGTGCCACGAGCTCTTGGCAGGGGCGGAACGAGCAGTACTTC. This translates into CATSSWQGRNEQYF.

J is TRBJ1-6 and V is TRBV11-2; D remains unclear. The CDR3 is made up of 15 amino acids. Trimming took off 4 bases at V and 8 bases at J, with 15 bases between the two ends. CDR1 is SGHAT, CDR2 FQNNGV, per germline. The CDR3 protein is CASSSTGRRDSPLHF. The CDR3 bases are TGTGCCAGCAGCTCCACCGGCCGTCGGGATTCACCCCTCCACTTT.

This clonotype was counted at least ten times. The V gene is TRBV7-2, the J gene TRBJ1-4, with 7 bases fitting TRBD1. The CDR3 contains 14 residues. The germline CDR1 and CDR2 sequences are SGHTA and FQGNSA. V trimming: 5 bases; J trimming: 8 bases; junction bases outside the gene matches: 8. The CDR3 region has the DNA TGTGCCAGCAGCCCGACAGGGAACGCGGAAAAACTGTTTTTT. Protein sequence: CASSPTGNAEKLFF.

This clonotype showed up many times. The DNA of the CDR3 is TGTGCCAGCAGCTTGAATCCCGTGGGGGCCGGGGGAGATACGCAGTATTTT. Its translation: CASSLNPVGAGGDTQYF. This rearrangement joins TRBV7-3 to TRBJ2-3; either TRBD1 or TRBD2 may supply D (6 bases each). The CDR3 sequence is 17 residues long. V was clipped by 3 bases and J by 5 bases, with 21 bases between them. Germline V lookup: CDR1 SGHTA, CDR2 FQGTGA.

A note on this clonotype: A read error may be the cause here, since a much bigger clone is one base away. V is TRBV7-2 and J is TRBJ1-3, with D tentatively TRBD1 (6 bases). In germline, CDR1 is SGHTA, CDR2 FQGNSA. There are 16 residues in the CDR3. CDR3 protein: CASSPYRVRSGNTIHF. CDR3 in DNA: TGTGCCAGCAGCCCATACAGGGTTCGGTCTGGAAACACCATACATTTT.

This clonotype has at least ten counts. V usage is TRBV12-3 or TRBV12-4 and J usage is TRBJ1-1; D remains ambiguous. The V and J ends lost 4 bases and 5 bases respectively, with 17 bases between them. This CDR3 has 15 residues. The CDR3 DNA sequence: TGTGCCAGCAGTTCCTCGGTCCACCAGGAGACTGAAGCTTTCTTT. This sequence encodes CASSSSVHQETEAFF.

V usage is TRBV6-2 or TRBV6-3 and J usage is TRBJ2-7; D gene ambiguous. The CDR3 is made up of 14 amino acids. Germline V gives CDR1 MNHEY, CDR2 SVGEGT. Trimming shortened V by 2 bases and J by 4 bases, and 12 bases separated the two germline ends. CDR3 DNA: TGTGCCAGCAGTTACCTCACGGATGGGTACGAGCAGTACTTC. Protein sequence: CASSYLTDGYEQYF.

There are a few counts of this clonotype. V gene TRBV7-8 combines with J gene TRBJ1-5; the D gene is possibly TRBD1 (6 bases). The V and J ends lost 1 base and 4 bases respectively, with 11 bases between them. Germline V CDR1 and CDR2: SGHVS, FQNEAQ. The CDR3 is 15 residues long. The CDR3: CASSLDEGENQPQHF. CDR3 sequence (DNA): TGTGCCAGCAGCTTAGATGAGGGGGAGAATCAGCCCCAGCATTTT.

This clonotype was found a few times. V is TRBV27 and J is TRBJ2-5; the D gene could be TRBD1 or TRBD2 (5 bases each). V dropped 8 bases and J dropped 7 bases, with 14 bases sitting between them. Germline values: CDR1 MNHEY, CDR2 SMNVEV (reference sequence). The CDR3 contains 12 residues. The CDR3 DNA is TGTGCCAGCGGGACCGACTCGGGGACCCAGTACTTC. This translates into CASGTDSGTQYF.

The chain joins TRBV5-1 to TRBJ1-1; possibly TRBD1 for D (6 bases). Germline-derived CDR1 and CDR2 are SGHRS and YFSETQ. Deletions cut 0 bases from V and 4 bases from J, with 10 bases between. The CDR3 extends over 14 amino acids. This chain's CDR3 is CASSLEGGSTEAFF. The CDR3 DNA sequence: TGCGCCAGCAGCTTGGAGGGGGGAAGCACTGAAGCTTTCTTT.

The gene calls are TRBV6-6 and TRBJ1-2; D is undetermined. Germline V gives CDR1 MNHNY, CDR2 SVGAGI (reference sequence). CDR3 size: 15 residues. The germline V and J ends were trimmed by 2 bases and 6 bases, with 16 bases remaining between them. CDR3 DNA: TGTGCCAGCAGTTACCTCTCATTAGACACTGATGGCTACACCTTC. Protein product: CASSYLSLDTDGYTF.

This clonotype was recorded a few times. The rearrangement links TRBV12-3 or TRBV12-4 to TRBJ1-2; D unresolved. This CDR3 has 12 amino acids. Trimming removed 5 bases from V and 8 bases from J, with 12 bases in between. Here the CDR3 reads CASSRSTWGYTF. The CDR3 bases are TGTGCCAGCAGTCGATCAACTTGGGGCTACACCTTC.

This clonotype was seen at least ten times. The chain joins TRBV7-8 to TRBJ2-1, with D hard to call. The germline V gene has CDR1 SGHVS and CDR2 FQNEAQ. The CDR3 consists of 15 residues. V lost 0 bases to trimming and J lost 2 bases, with 8 bases between them. In nucleotides, the CDR3 is TGTGCCAGCAGCTTAGCCAGATCCCCCTACAATGAGCAGTTCTTC. This encodes CASSLARSPYNEQFF.

As DNA, the CDR3 is TGTGCCAGCAGCTTAATGGCAGGGGGGGACACTGAAGCTTTCTTT. Translation gives CASSLMAGGDTEAFF. The chain uses TRBV7-6 and TRBJ1-1, with 7 bases identical to TRBD1. Unmatched junction bases numbered 6, after V lost 2 bases and J lost 3 bases. Germline CDR1 and CDR2: SGHVS and FNYEAQ. This CDR3 has 15 amino acids.

This clonotype came up a few times. V and J are TRBV20-1 and TRBJ2-5; possibly TRBD1 or TRBD2 for D (6 bases each). V was trimmed by 4 bases and J by 1 base, leaving 13 bases between them. The length of the CDR3 is 14 residues. The germline V gene encodes CDR1 DFQATT and CDR2 SNEGSKA (reference sequence). CDR3 DNA sequence: TGCAGTGCTAACTTCGGGGGCGGCCAAGAGACCCAGTACTTC. Protein sequence: CSANFGGGQETQYF.

The chain employs TRBV6-4 and TRBJ2-7; D not resolved. There are 10 residues in the CDR3. The V gene's germline CDR1 is MRHNA and CDR2 SNTAGT. Trimming stripped 1 base from V and 5 bases from J, with 0 bases between. The CDR3 loop is CASSDYEQYF. As DNA, the CDR3 is TGTGCCAGCAGTGACTACGAGCAGTACTTC.

The chain links TRBV29-1 to TRBJ1-1; D uncertain. The V and J ends lost 2 bases and 3 bases respectively, with 4 bases between them. CDR3 length equals 11 residues. In germline, CDR1 is SQVTM, CDR2 ANQGSEA. CDR3 loop: CSVERDTEAFF. CDR3 DNA: TGCAGCGTTGAAAGGGACACTGAAGCTTTCTTT.

This clonotype occurred a few times. One end of the junction is discordant with germline, which a read error may explain. The chain uses TRBV7-6 and TRBJ1-1; D unclear. In germline, CDR1 is SGHVS, CDR2 FNYEAQ. The CDR3 is 15 residues long. The CDR3 protein is CASSPEAIRRTEAFF. CDR3 coding DNA: TGTGCTAGCAGCCCAGAAGCAATTAGGCGGACTGAAGCTTTCTTT.

This clonotype was picked up many times. The chain is built from TRBV12-3 or TRBV12-4 and TRBJ2-7, with D possibly matching TRBD1 (6 bases). The ends were cut back, 8 bases at V and 5 bases at J, with 16 bases in the middle. This CDR3 comprises 13 residues. The chain's CDR3 is CASGSLGANEQYF. The DNA of the CDR3 is TGTGCCAGCGGATCCCTGGGGGCCAACGAGCAGTACTTC.